Listed below are T cell receptor beta chains from one sample, sequenced in a study of blood T cells in healthy people across ages. Each CDR3 protein is one row after TCRdb ran MiXCR on the 5' RACE reads. The top ten hold less than 5% of the sample, which has 1.5 million or so distinct CDR3 sequences, approximately 42% seen once. The sample comprised blood. These receptors were taken from a woman aged 18-29 years in good health. Both conserved end residues are part of each CDR3. The D gene is left open where the match is weak. Expanded clones are given a class, and other clones once, few, many or no size at all.

D,size,J,V,CDR3,DNA
TRBD1,many,TRBJ2-7,TRBV7-8,CASRTGAYEQYF,TGTGCCAGCAGAACAGGGGCCTACGAGCAGTACTTC
NA,few,TRBJ2-3,TRBV30,CAWSVLRITDTQYF,TGTGCCTGGAGTGTATTGCGGATCACAGATACGCAGTATTTT
NA,few,TRBJ1-1,TRBV7-2,CASATWNTEAFF,TGTGCCAGCGCCACATGGAACACTGAAGCTTTCTTT
NA,few,TRBJ2-3,TRBV7-2,CASSWEGGRVSDTQYF,TGTGCCAGCAGCTGGGAGGGGGGGCGCGTCTCAGATACGCAGTATTTT
TRBD1,NA,TRBJ1-3,TRBV6-1,CASSADRASGNTIYF,TGTGCCAGCAGCGCCGACAGGGCGAGTGGAAACACCATATATTTT
NA,NA,TRBJ2-7,TRBV6-7,CASRLIYEQYF,TGTGCCAGCCGACTGATATACGAGCAGTACTTC
NA,NA,TRBJ2-3,TRBV6-2/TRBV6-3,CASSSAIGDTQYF,TGTGCCAGCAGTTCGGCTATCGGGGATACGCAGTATTTT
NA,many,TRBJ2-7,TRBV29-1,CSASTGGFDEQYF,TGCAGTGCTTCGACAGGCGGTTTTGACGAGCAGTACTTC
TRBD2,NA,TRBJ2-3,TRBV11-2,CASRNWTSGKTDTQYF,TGTGCCAGCAGAAATTGGACTAGCGGGAAGACAGATACGCAGTATTTT
TRBD2,few,TRBJ2-1,TRBV14,CASSQPRRTSGSFNEQFF,TGTGCCAGCAGCCAACCCCGGCGCACTAGCGGGAGTTTTAATGAGCAGTTCTTC
NA,NA,TRBJ2-7,TRBV18,CASSPLFRGYEQYF,TGTGCCAGCTCACCACTCTTCCGCGGCTACGAGCAGTACTTC
TRBD2,NA,TRBJ2-1,TRBV2,CASTLMGGSLDEQFF,TGTGCCAGCACCCTCATGGGCGGGAGCTTGGATGAGCAGTTCTTC
NA,few,TRBJ2-7,TRBV18,CASSPEGRQYF,TGTGCCAGCTCACCCGAGGGGCGCCAGTACTTC
TRBD1,NA,TRBJ2-4,TRBV12-3/TRBV12-4,CASSLDRGDKNIQYF,TGTGCCAGCAGTTTGGACAGGGGAGACAAAAACATTCAGTACTTC
NA,few,TRBJ2-1,TRBV7-9,CASSLSVLAREQFF,TGTGCCAGCAGCTTATCGGTCCTAGCGCGTGAGCAGTTCTTC
NA,few,TRBJ2-1,TRBV20-1,CSARGLVFYNEQFF,TGCAGTGCTAGGGGCCTAGTATTCTACAATGAGCAGTTCTTC
NA,few,TRBJ2-7,TRBV7-2,CASSLGPERLSYEQYF,TGTGCCAGCAGCTTAGGCCCCGAGCGGCTAAGCTACGAGCAGTACTTC
NA,NA,TRBJ2-7,TRBV4-1,CASSQTDASDFPYEQYF,TGCGCCAGCAGCCAAACCGACGCTAGCGATTTTCCCTACGAGCAGTACTTC
TRBD2,NA,TRBJ2-1,TRBV5-1,CASSSFGGEPHNEQFF,TGCGCCAGCAGCTCGTTCGGGGGGGAACCTCACAATGAGCAGTTCTTC
NA,NA,TRBJ2-4,TRBV2,CASGLAKNIQYF,TGTGCCAGCGGGCTAGCCAAAAACATTCAGTACTTC
NA,NA,TRBJ1-2,TRBV27,CASSLIPASNYGYTF,TGTGCCAGCAGTTTAATTCCAGCGAGTAACTATGGCTACACCTTC
TRBD1,NA,TRBJ1-2,TRBV4-2,CASSQETGAFNYGYTF,TGTGCCAGCAGCCAAGAGACAGGGGCTTTTAACTATGGCTACACCTTC
TRBD2,once,TRBJ2-5,TRBV7-2,CASSSPEGGRLYNEQYF,TGTGCCAGCAGCTCCCCGGAGGGCGGGAGATTATACAATGAGCAGTACTTC
TRBD2,NA,TRBJ2-7,TRBV7-9,CASSAGLKTQYF,TGTGCCAGCAGCGCGGGACTAAAAACCCAGTACTTC
NA,few,TRBJ2-3,TRBV7-9,CARGDTDTQYF,TGTGCCCGAGGGGACACAGATACGCAGTATTTT
TRBD1,NA,TRBJ1-1,TRBV12-3/TRBV12-4,CASSLGDRGRRMNTEAFF,TGTGCCAGCAGTTTAGGTGACAGGGGCAGAAGAATGAACACTGAAGCTTTCTTT
TRBD2,few,TRBJ2-5,TRBV10-3,CVISEGTSGEETQYF,TGTGTCATCAGTGAAGGGACTAGCGGAGAAGAGACCCAGTACTTC
TRBD1,few,TRBJ1-2,TRBV6-5,CASSFNSHRGRNGYTF,TGTGCCAGCAGTTTCAATTCCCACAGGGGCCGCAATGGCTACACCTTC
TRBD1,many,TRBJ2-1,TRBV5-1,CASSLGTGGYNEQFF,TGTGCCAGCAGCTTGGGGACAGGGGGTTACAATGAGCAGTTCTTC
NA,NA,TRBJ2-3,TRBV27,CASSFCGHTDTQYF,TGTGCCAGCAGTTTTTGCGGACACACAGATACGCAGTATTTT
NA,NA,TRBJ1-4,TRBV20-1,CSASSLLTNEKLFF,TGCAGTGCTAGTTCCTTGTTAACTAATGAAAAACTGTTTTTT
NA,NA,TRBJ2-3,TRBV14,CASSQGAGTSTDTQYF,TGTGCCAGCAGCCAAGGCGCGGGAACTAGCACAGATACGCAGTATTTT
NA,NA,TRBJ1-2,TRBV6-5,CASSPGQFGYTF,TGTGCCAGCAGTCCTGGACAGTTCGGCTACACCTTC
TRBD2,few,TRBJ2-2,TRBV29-1,CSVGGLAGAGELFF,TGCAGCGTGGGGGGACTAGCGGGAGCCGGGGAGCTGTTTTTT
TRBD1,NA,TRBJ1-5,TRBV12-3/TRBV12-4,CASRTRGQSNQPQHF,TGTGCCAGCAGAACCAGGGGGCAAAGCAATCAGCCTCAGCATTTT
NA,few,TRBJ1-1,TRBV28,CASSPREFDTEAFF,TGTGCCAGCAGCCCCAGGGAGTTCGACACTGAAGCTTTCTTT
NA,NA,TRBJ1-6,TRBV5-6,CASSFRQSSYNSPLHF,TGTGCCAGCAGCTTCCGGCAAAGCTCCTATAATTCACCCCTCCACTTT
NA,NA,TRBJ2-3,TRBV12-3/TRBV12-4,CASSLASAGRDTQYF,TGTGCCAGCAGTTTAGCGTCGGCTGGCAGGGATACGCAGTATTTT
NA,NA,TRBJ1-6,TRBV10-2,CASRDRGKNSPLHF,TGCGCCAGCAGGGACCGGGGGAAGAATTCACCCCTCCACTTT
TRBD1,NA,TRBJ1-2,TRBV20-1,CNARRTGSRNYGYTF,TGCAATGCTAGAAGGACAGGATCCCGAAACTATGGCTACACCTTC
NA,few,TRBJ2-3,TRBV28,CASSLCMRASTDTQYF,TGTGCCAGCAGTTTATGCATGCGCGCAAGCACAGATACGCAGTATTTT
NA,NA,TRBJ2-6,TRBV24-1,CATSDPTAGANVLTF,TGTGCCACCAGTGATCCAACAGCTGGGGCCAACGTCCTGACTTTC
NA,NA,TRBJ2-1,TRBV20-1,CSARVGLLLEGSYNEQFF,TGCAGTGCTAGAGTGGGGCTATTACTAGAGGGCTCCTACAATGAGCAGTTCTTC
NA,NA,TRBJ1-6,TRBV27,CASSLGVNSPLHF,TGTGCCAGCAGCTTAGGGGTGAATTCACCCCTCCACTTT
NA,few,TRBJ1-4,TRBV5-1,CASSLGVGSNEKLFF,TGCGCCAGCAGCTTGGGAGTAGGGTCTAATGAAAAACTGTTTTTT